The 28 T cell receptor beta chains below come from one sample, sequenced in a study of T cells in localized non-small cell lung cancer. Data came from immunoSEQ multiplex PCR; TCRdb stores just in-frame clones and leaves some out. Of around 26,000 clones listed, less than 95% are singletons. The sample in question was peripheral blood, obtained before any cancer treatment. The receptors shown here come from a woman between 40 and 69 years old with stage I lung adenocarcinoma.

This clone appeared once. This sequence joins TRBV19 and TRBJ2-1; 12 positions match TRBD2. Germline CDR1 and CDR2: LNHDA and SQIVND (reference sequence). The ends lost 3 bases at V and 6 bases at J; junction bases unmatched: 6. The CDR3 length is 16 residues. CDR3 residues: CASSMTLAGGPNEQFF. DNA for the CDR3: TGTGCCAGTAGTATGACTCTAGCGGGAGGGCCCAATGAGCAGTTCTTC.

J is TRBJ2-1 and V is TRBV5-6, with D maybe TRBD2 (5 bases). Germline CDR1 and CDR2: SGHDT and YYEEEE. CDR3 size: 17 residues. V was pared by 4 bases and J by 6 bases, with 23 bases between. CDR3 sequence (DNA): TGTGCCAGCAGCCCCCTTGGGGAGAGTCCCCCCCGCAATGAGCAGTTCTTC. Protein: CASSPLGESPPRNEQFF.

DNA for the CDR3: TGTGCCAGCAGCTTGGGACAGACCCACTATGGCTACACCTTC. This codes for CASSLGQTHYGYTF. The chain uses TRBV7-2 and TRBJ1-2; 7 positions match TRBD1. CDR1 is SGHTA, CDR2 FQGNSA, per germline. The CDR3 is made up of 14 amino acids. Germline trimming cut 3 bases from V and 3 bases from J; bases unmatched to any gene: 4.

This chain links TRBV28 with TRBJ1-1, with D unresolved. V was cut by 3 bases and J by 1 base, with 9 bases left in between. The germline V gene has CDR1 MDHEN and CDR2 SYDVKM. The CDR3 is made up of 14 amino acids. The CDR3 DNA is TGTGCCAGCAGTTTGCCGGATGGGAACACTGAAGCTTTCTTT. Its protein is CASSLPDGNTEAFF.

The rearrangement links TRBV7-9 to TRBJ2-7; TRBD1 agrees at 8 bases. This CDR3 is 14 amino acids long. The junction had 6 bases not matched to a gene; V was cut back by 3 bases and J by 5 bases. Germline V CDR1 and CDR2: SEHNR, FQNEAQ (reference sequence). CDR3 amino acids: CASSLGYRGDEQYF. CDR3 nucleotide sequence: TGTGCCAGCAGCTTGGGGTACAGGGGGGACGAGCAGTACTTC.

The chain couples TRBV11-1 to TRBJ1-5, with D unclear. The CDR3 has 13 amino acids. The V gene's germline CDR1 is SGHAT and CDR2 FQDESV (reference sequence). The V and J ends lost 3 bases and 5 bases respectively, with 8 bases between them. The CDR3 sequence: CASSFSEYQPQHF. CDR3 nucleotides: TGTGCCAGCAGCTTCAGTGAGTATCAGCCCCAGCATTTT. Full variable domain (outside the CDR3, taken from reference TRBV11-1 and TRBJ1-5): EAEVAQSPRYKITEKSQAVAFWCDPISGHATLYWYRQILGQGPELLVQFQDESVVDDSQLPKDRFSAERLKGVDSTLKIQPAELGDSAMYLCASSFSEYQPQHFGDGTRLSIL.

The rearrangement joins TRBV9 to TRBJ2-5; TRBD2 might be the D (6 bases). Trimming shortened V by 0 bases and J by 1 base, and 10 bases separated the two germline ends. The length of the CDR3 is 15 residues. Germline loops: CDR1 SGDLS, CDR2 YYNGEE. The CDR3 reads CASSVDGSPQETQYF. The CDR3 coding sequence is TGTGCCAGCAGCGTAGACGGGAGTCCCCAAGAGACCCAGTACTTC.

As to this clone: Germline and junction disagree at one end, which may indicate a read error. The V gene is TRBV7-2, the J gene TRBJ2-1, with 12 bases aligning to TRBD2. The CDR3 extends over 17 amino acids. Germline V gene sequence: CDR1 SGHTA, CDR2 FQGNSA. Written as DNA, the CDR3 is TGTGCCAGCAGCCTAGCCTCTAGCGGGGGGGCCGGCAATGAGCAGTTCTTC. This encodes CASSLASSGGAGNEQFF.

The CDR3, as DNA: TGTGCCATCAGAACAGACAGGGGACAGGGGGGCTACACCTTC. Amino acid sequence: CAIRTDRGQGGYTF. This sequence joins TRBV10-3 and TRBJ1-2; 10 nucleotides match TRBD1. The V gene end was trimmed by 6 bases and the J gene end by 8 bases; junction bases not matched to a gene: 9. CDR3 length: 14 residues. Germline loops: CDR1 ENHRY, CDR2 SYGVKD.

V is TRBV27 and J is TRBJ2-1; D is undetermined. This CDR3 has 13 amino acids. In germline, CDR1 is MNHEY, CDR2 SMNVEV (reference sequence). V was cut by 4 bases and J by 7 bases, with 11 bases left in between. The CDR3 here is CASSSPPQNEQFF. In nucleotides, the CDR3 is TGTGCCAGCAGTTCCCCGCCGCAGAATGAGCAGTTCTTC.

The chain recombines TRBV5-1 with TRBJ2-2; D might be TRBD1 (5 bases). Germline CDR1 and CDR2: SGHRS and YFSETQ. The CDR3 totals 15 residues. V gave up 2 bases and J gave up 0 bases, with 8 bases separating them. The CDR3 DNA reads TGCGCCAGCAGCTTAGGGGTTTCGAACACCGGGGAGCTGTTTTTT. Protein sequence: CASSLGVSNTGELFF.

This chain connects TRBV7-2 to TRBJ2-7, with D uncertain. Germline V gene lookup returns CDR1 SGHTA and CDR2 FQGNSA. The V end was cut by 6 bases, the J end by 0 bases, with 6 bases between. The CDR3 spans 12 residues. The CDR3 nucleotides read TGTGCCAGCAGACAAGCCTCCTACGAGCAGTACTTC. It encodes CASRQASYEQYF.

A word on this clone: This sample includes further DNA sequences coding for the same CDR3. The chain links TRBV28 to TRBJ2-7, with a possible D match to TRBD2 (5 bases). The CDR3 is 14 amino acids. The V gene's germline CDR1 is MDHEN and CDR2 SYDVKM. V was clipped by 3 bases and J by 1 base, with 10 bases between them. CDR3 amino acids: CASSLIRGSYEQYF. CDR3 nucleotide sequence: TGTGCCAGCAGTTTGATCCGGGGTTCCTACGAGCAGTACTTC.

This clone was detected only once. This rearrangement joins TRBV6-5 to TRBJ2-5; possible D gene TRBD2, 6 bases. V gave up 2 bases and J gave up 4 bases, with 11 bases separating them. The germline gives CDR1 MNHEY, CDR2 SVGAGI. This CDR3 spans 14 amino acids. Here the CDR3 DNA reads TGTGCCAGCAGTTACAAGCGGGTTCGAGAGACCCAGTACTTC. It is translated as CASSYKRVRETQYF.

V gene TRBV5-4 combines with J gene TRBJ2-1; 7 bases are a match to TRBD1. The germline gives CDR1 SGHNT, CDR2 YYREEE (reference sequence). Trimming removed 4 bases from V and 3 bases from J; junction bases left unmatched: 13. This CDR3 is 17 amino acids long. For the CDR3, the DNA is TGTGCCAGCAGCCCCGGGACAGAGAAAAGGGGCTACAATGAGCAGTTCTTC. This translates into CASSPGTEKRGYNEQFF.

The genes are TRBV27 and TRBJ1-1; possible D gene TRBD1, 6 bases. V dropped 5 bases and J dropped 7 bases, with 17 bases sitting between them. The CDR3 is made up of 14 amino acids. Germline loops: CDR1 MNHEY, CDR2 SMNVEV (reference sequence). Here the CDR3 reads CASSHLTRGVEAFF. The CDR3 DNA sequence: TGTGCCAGCAGTCATTTGACGAGGGGGGTTGAAGCTTTCTTT.

This chain joins TRBV7-2 and TRBJ1-3; D remains ambiguous. The CDR3 is 14 residues long. Germline-derived CDR1 and CDR2 are SGHTA and FQGNSA. V lost 1 base, J lost 1 base, and 5 bases lay in between. For the CDR3, the DNA is TGTGCCAGCAGCTTAGGGGGTTCTGGAAACACCATATATTTT. Its translation is CASSLGGSGNTIYF. Using reference TRBV7-2 and TRBJ1-3 for the parts outside the CDR3, the full variable domain is GAGVSQSPSNKVTEKGKDVELRCDPISGHTALYWYRQSLGQGLEFLIYFQGNSAPDKSGLPSDRFSAERTGGSVSTLTIQRTQQEDSAVYLCASSLGGSGNTIYFGEGSWLTVV.

This rearrangement joins TRBV18 to TRBJ1-4; no clear D. With 6 bases removed from V and 8 bases from J, the gap between germline ends came to 7 bases. The germline V gene encodes CDR1 KGHSH and CDR2 LQKENI. The CDR3 extends over 11 amino acids. CDR3 coding DNA: TGTGCCAGCTCCCCAGGAGAAAAACTGTTTTTT. Its translation is CASSPGEKLFF.

The chain uses TRBV6-1 and TRBJ2-3; 10 nucleotides line up with TRBD2. CDR3 length equals 14 residues. V shed 8 bases, J shed 3 bases, and the junction held 5 bases outside the gene matches. Germline assignment: CDR1 MNHNS and CDR2 SASEGT. CDR3 protein: CASPSGGWTDTQYF. CDR3 bases: TGTGCCAGCCCTAGCGGGGGCTGGACAGATACGCAGTATTTT.

J is TRBJ1-3 and V is TRBV4-3; D is undetermined. Germline V gene sequence: CDR1 LGHNA, CDR2 YSLEER. The V and J ends lost 0 bases and 4 bases respectively, with 4 bases between them. This CDR3 contains 13 residues. The CDR3 reads CASSQEGGNTIYF. CDR3 coding DNA: TGCGCCAGCAGCCAAGAAGGGGGAAACACCATATATTTT.

The chain is built from TRBV11-3 and TRBJ2-1, with TRBD1 as a possible D gene (6 bases). V dropped 2 bases and J dropped 0 bases, with 14 bases sitting between them. This CDR3 region has 17 residues. Germline V gives CDR1 SGHNT, CDR2 YENEEA. CDR3 sequence: CASSLRGGRSSYNEQFF. DNA of the CDR3: TGTGCCAGCAGCTTAAGAGGGGGTCGAAGCTCCTACAATGAGCAGTTCTTC. Looking up the rest from reference TRBV11-3 and TRBJ2-1 gives the full variable domain: EAGVVQSPRYKIIEKKQPVAFWCNPISGHNTLYWYLQNLGQGPELLIRYENEEAVDDSQLPKDRFSAERLKGVDSTLKIQPAELGDSAVYLCASSLRGGRSSYNEQFFGPGTRLTVL.

This clone was recorded once. The V gene is TRBV7-9, the J gene TRBJ1-2; tentative D call: TRBD1 (6 bases). Germline V lookup: CDR1 SEHNR, CDR2 FQNEAQ (reference sequence). The CDR3 contains 17 residues. With 0 bases removed from V and 4 bases from J, the gap between germline ends came to 18 bases. The CDR3 sequence: CASSLAGTNGDIYGYTF. In DNA form, the CDR3 reads TGTGCCAGCAGCTTAGCCGGGACAAACGGTGACATCTATGGCTACACCTTC.

This sequence joins TRBV19 and TRBJ2-5; D uncertain. The V gene's germline CDR1 is LNHDA and CDR2 SQIVND (reference sequence). This CDR3 has 12 residues. V dropped 5 bases and J dropped 4 bases, with 8 bases sitting between them. Written as DNA, the CDR3 is TGTGCCAGTAGTGGCACGGGAGAGACCCAGTACTTC. The encoded protein is CASSGTGETQYF.

CDR3 sequence (DNA): TGTGCCAGCAGTTTCGCCCGGACAGGCGATGGCTACACCTTC. Translating gives CASSFARTGDGYTF. The chain employs TRBV27 and TRBJ1-2, with 7 bases matching TRBD1. CDR1 MNHEY and CDR2 SMNVEV come from the germline V gene (reference sequence). The CDR3 loop spans 14 amino acids. The V and J ends lost 3 bases and 6 bases, in that order; junction bases with no gene match: 7.

The gene calls are TRBV11-2 and TRBJ1-2; D remains ambiguous. CDR1 and CDR2 (germline): SGHAT, FQNNGV. This CDR3 is 13 amino acids long. V was clipped by 4 bases and J by 8 bases, with 14 bases between them. The CDR3: CASSSLRDPGYTF. The CDR3 DNA sequence: TGTGCCAGCAGCTCCCTCCGGGATCCCGGCTACACCTTC.

The CDR3 DNA reads TGTGCCAGCAGTTTGGGTCTTCTCGTTCCCCTCACCTTC. Its translation: CASSLGLLVPLTF. The chain links TRBV6-5 to TRBJ1-2, with D unresolved. The germline gives CDR1 MNHEY, CDR2 SVGAGI. The CDR3 consists of 13 residues. V gave up 4 bases and J gave up 13 bases, with 19 bases separating them.

This sequence joins TRBV11-2 and TRBJ1-1; no clear D. V was pared by 5 bases and J by 0 bases, with 19 bases between. Looked up from germline, CDR1 is SGHAT and CDR2 is FQNNGV. This CDR3 spans 17 amino acids. CDR3 amino acids: CASSAEGIMAVNTEAFF. CDR3 sequence (DNA): TGTGCCAGCAGCGCAGAGGGTATTATGGCCGTGAACACTGAAGCTTTCTTT.

This clone was seen a single time. V and J are TRBV10-3 and TRBJ2-2; 11 bases match TRBD2. V trimming: 5 bases; J trimming: 0 bases; junction bases outside the gene matches: 2. The CDR3 spans 16 residues. Germline values: CDR1 ENHRY, CDR2 SYGVKD. In DNA form, the CDR3 reads TGTGCCATCAGTCTGGGACTAGCGGCGAACACCGGGGAGCTGTTTTTT. Translation: CAISLGLAANTGELFF.